These 6 T cell receptor beta chains share one sample of origin, sequenced in a study of OX40 agonist ivuxolimab in advanced cancers. The assay was immunoSEQ multiplex PCR, and TCRdb's table has in-frame clones only and misses some. This sample has roughly 70,000 clones; around 87% occur once, and the top ten carry 2% to 2.5%. Sequencing was performed on CD4+ or CD8+ T cells sorted from blood, taken in a trial of the OX40 agonist ivuxolimab. The receptors stem from an adult with an advanced solid tumor such as melanoma, head and neck, liver or kidney cancer.

The chain has TRBV4-1 and TRBJ1-5; tentatively, D is TRBD1 (6 bases). The CDR3 runs 15 residues. The germline gives CDR1 MGHRA, CDR2 YSYEKL. V was shortened by 1 base and J by 1 base, with 8 bases between the two germline ends. The CDR3 DNA reads as TGCGCCAGCAGCCAAGTAGGGGGGAGCAATCAGCCCCAGCATTTT. Protein: CASSQVGGSNQPQHF.

The chain combines TRBV7-8 with TRBJ2-3, with a possible D match to TRBD2 (6 bases). Trimming cost V 5 bases and J 1 base, with 13 bases left between them. This CDR3 has 15 amino acids. CDR1 is SGHVS, CDR2 FQNEAQ, per germline. CDR3 sequence reads: CASSPPGLRTDTQYF. The CDR3 nucleotides are TGTGCCAGCAGCCCGCCGGGACTCCGCACAGATACGCAGTATTTT.

This clone came up a few times. This chain uses TRBV11-3 with TRBJ2-3, with TRBD1 identical over 7 bases. V was pared by 6 bases and J by 0 bases, with 6 bases of the junction left unmatched. CDR1 and CDR2 from the germline V gene are SGHNT and YENEEA. This CDR3 has 15 residues. DNA for the CDR3: TGTGCCAGCAGTTTACAGGGGAGAAGCACAGATACGCAGTATTTT. Its protein product is CASSLQGRSTDTQYF.

The rearrangement joins TRBV4-1 to TRBJ2-7, with no clear D. The CDR3 sequence is 16 residues long. The V and J ends lost 3 bases and 0 bases respectively, with 15 bases between them. CDR1 and CDR2 from the germline V gene are MGHRA and YSYEKL. CDR3 nucleotide sequence: TGCGCCAGCAGCCACAGGAGTGCACTGAGCTCCTACGAGCAGTACTTC. Amino acids: CASSHRSALSSYEQYF.

The CDR3 sequence: CASRSRSDTQYF. The CDR3 nucleotides are TGTGCCAGCAGGAGTCGATCCGATACGCAGTATTTT. V is TRBV28 and J is TRBJ2-3; D is unresolved. Per germline, CDR1 MDHEN and CDR2 SYDVKM. This CDR3 region has 12 residues. V was pared by 6 bases and J by 6 bases, with 10 bases between.

This rearrangement joins TRBV18 to TRBJ2-7; 7 positions agree with TRBD1. This CDR3 contains 13 residues. Germline lookup yields CDR1 KGHSH and CDR2 LQKENI. The J segment lost 6 bases and the V segment lost 5 bases, leaving 7 bases of the junction unmatched. Here the CDR3 reads CASSADRILEQYF. The CDR3 region has the DNA TGTGCCAGCTCAGCGGACAGGATCCTCGAGCAGTACTTC. The variable domain in full, completed from reference TRBV18 and TRBJ2-7, reads NAGVMQNPRHLVRRRGQEARLRCSPMKGHSHVYWYRQLPEEGLKFMVYLQKENIIDESGMPKERFSAEFPKEGPSILRIQQVVRGDSAAYFCASSADRILEQYFGPGTRLTVT.